This TCR beta chain was observed in a study of blood T cells in healthy people across ages. Each individual donor underwent a draw of roughly 10 milliliters of peripheral blood. Alongside a J-beta primer mix, a sample-barcoded 5' primer served in a second PCR lasting roughly 7 to 12 cycles. Unique molecular identifiers of 12 random nucleotides labeled each cDNA. A single record per CDR3 protein comes from TCRdb applying MiXCR to the 5' RACE reads. The sample gives approximately 800,000 distinct CDR3 sequences, less than 80% of which show up once; 25% to 35% is in the top ten. The CDR3 is made up of 19 amino acids. J gave up 1 base and V 1 base, and 15 bases lay outside the gene matches. Germline values: CDR1 LGHNA, CDR2 YSLEER.

The specimen sequenced was blood. The clonotype originates from a man aged 25 to 45 in good health. This rearrangement joins TRBV4-3 to TRBJ2-5; the match to TRBD2 covers 7 bases. The CDR3 spells CASSQGTTSPAEGQETQYF. The CDR3, as DNA: TGCGCCAGCAGCCAAGGAACGACTAGCCCGGCAGAAGGCCAAGAGACCCAGTACTTC.